This T cell receptor (beta chain) is from a study of blood T cell repertoires in COVID-19 (TCRdb year 2020). As for the study more broadly: Samples from collaborators originated in the United States, Italy and Spain and spanned both the acute and convalescent phases of COVID-19. The samples were drawn from the first 160 participants of the ongoing ImmuneRACE study and from under 1,500 subjects provided by 6 global collaborators. Nearly every sample came with metadata listing a de-identified subject ID, COVID-19 status, age in years and sex. The prospective study material was composed of cDNA or gDNA derived from T cells, B-cell-depleted T cells, or PBMCs. Where available, HLA class I and class II types were taken from metadata supplied by the sample provider and were not determined by assay-based typing. The repertoires were made available in a free public database intended to serve as a resource for research on the immune response to SARS-CoV-2. The dataset comprised deeply sampled blood TCRbeta repertoires from subjects exposed to, actively infected with, or recovered from COVID-19. General findings and caveats noted by the study authors: How much clinical and demographic metadata was included differed by source and by participant, and the metadata was provided uncurated.

The immunoSEQ Assay, a bias-controlled multiplex PCR, was used to amplify TCRbeta CDR3 regions from genomic DNA. In the source study's methods: Nucleated cell counts per sample were estimated from amplification of reference gene primers within the assay. To quantify the absolute abundance of each unique TCRbeta CDR3 rearrangement, sequence reads were collapsed and filtered. For each sample, productive Simpson clonality was calculated as the square root of Simpson's diversity index across productive rearrangements. This is the immuneACCESS table as TCRdb keeps it, with only in-frame sequences that have V and J called. A part of the clones is gone; compared with another copy, unresolved V genes explain less than half, and the rest is unexplained. V and J calls and clone size are copied from that table; D and trimming were computed from the DNA. The sample table holds about 160,000 clones, of which around 85% were seen once. Of the sample, around 4% falls within the top ten clones.

Collaborating institutions collected whole blood in K2EDTA tubes following their own protocols. Collaborator samples were shipped for TCRbeta analysis as frozen whole blood, isolated PBMCs, or DNA extracted from either sample type. A note on this clone: This clone's antigen is unknown. Qualities for individual bases were not recorded, and no much larger clone is one base off.

Sequencing was done on a sample of peripheral blood. This clonotype was obtained from a woman aged 65 to 85 with acute or convalescent COVID-19.

The nucleotide sequence reads as follows: TGTGCCAGCAGGCGGGACAGTTGGGACGAGCAGTACTTC. This yields the protein CASRRDSWDEQYF. Recombination connected TRBV6-5 to TRBJ2-7; D gene: possibly TRBD1, on 7 matching bases. From its cysteine to its phenylalanine, the CDR3 spans 13 amino acids. Only the CDR3 part of the read is kept: 39 bases, read in frame from the first base. CDR1 and CDR2 are read off the germline V gene as MNHEY and SVGAGI. Trimming removed 6 bases from V and 5 bases from J, leaving 14 bases between the germline ends.